Presented here are 8 T cell receptor beta chains from one specimen sequenced in a study of blood T cell repertoires in COVID-19. The method was immunoSEQ multiplex PCR; TCRdb's version includes in-frame clones alone and lacks a portion of them. The table records around 120,000 clones, 80% to 90% of them present only once. The source material was peripheral blood. These receptors came from a woman older than 75 with acute or convalescent COVID-19.

The chain recombines TRBV12-3 or TRBV12-4 with TRBJ2-5; 7 positions match TRBD2. Unmatched junction bases numbered 0, after V lost 4 bases and J lost 4 bases. The CDR3 loop spans 12 amino acids. The CDR3: CASSWGGETQYF. For the CDR3, the DNA is TGTGCCAGCAGTTGGGGGGGAGAGACCCAGTACTTC.

The rearrangement joins TRBV7-9 to TRBJ1-1, with D perhaps TRBD1 (5 bases). V gave up 8 bases and J gave up 1 base, with 14 bases separating them. The length of the CDR3 is 14 residues. Germline V gene sequence: CDR1 SEHNR, CDR2 FQNEAQ (reference sequence). The CDR3 DNA follows: TGTGCCAGCGACGCGGGGCCCGGGAACACTGAAGCTTTCTTT. As protein: CASDAGPGNTEAFF. Together with reference TRBV7-9 and TRBJ1-1, the CDR3 gives the full variable domain: DTGVSQNPRHKITKRGQNVTFRCDPISEHNRLYWYRQTLGQGPEFLTYFQNEAQLEKSRLLSDRFSAERPKGSFSTLEIQRTEQGDSAMYLCASDAGPGNTEAFFGQGTRLTVV.

The J gene is TRBJ1-2, the V gene TRBV2, with a tentative D call TRBD1 (5 bases). The V gene lost 7 bases and the J gene lost 4 bases, with 16 bases spanning the gap. Germline lookup yields CDR1 SNHLY and CDR2 FYNNEI. This CDR3 is built from 14 residues. In DNA, the CDR3 is TGTGCCAGCACCCAGGGAGGGGAGATCTATGGCTACACCTTC. Amino acid sequence: CASTQGGEIYGYTF.

Only one count was recorded for this clone. This sequence joins TRBV5-8 and TRBJ1-5, with TRBD1 matching 7 bases. This CDR3 is built from 14 residues. CDR1 and CDR2 from the germline V gene are SGHTS and YDEGEE. The V and J ends lost 3 bases and 3 bases, in that order; junction bases with no gene match: 3. CDR3 nucleotide sequence: TGTGCCAGCAGCTCAGGGACAGTCAATCAGCCCCAGCATTTT. This translates into CASSSGTVNQPQHF. The variable domain in full, completed from reference TRBV5-8 and TRBJ1-5, reads EAGVTQSPTHLIKTRGQQATLRCSPISGHTSVYWYQQALGLGLQFLLWYDEGEERNRGNFPPRFSGRQFPNYSSELNVNALELEDSALYLCASSSGTVNQPQHFGDGTRLSIL.

The chain employs TRBV11-2 and TRBJ1-4; D ambiguous. The CDR3 runs 15 residues. Germline V gives CDR1 SGHAT, CDR2 FQNNGV. With 5 bases removed from V and 6 bases from J, the gap between germline ends came to 16 bases. CDR3 coding DNA: TGTGCCAGCAGCAGTCAAAGGGCGGACTATGAAAAACTGTTTTTT. As protein: CASSSQRADYEKLFF.

The chain couples TRBV3-1 (or the pseudogene TRBV3-2) to TRBJ2-5; D is ambiguous. The CDR3 covers 12 residues. Germline V lookup: CDR1 LGHDT, CDR2 YNNKEL (reference sequence). Trimming shortened V by 2 bases and J by 4 bases, and 5 bases separated the two germline ends. CDR3 sequence: CASSQFGETQYF. The DNA for the CDR3 is TGTGCCAGCAGCCAATTCGGAGAGACCCAGTACTTC.

V usage is TRBV28 and J usage is TRBJ1-1, with TRBD1 as a possible D gene (6 bases). V was cut by 7 bases and J by 1 base, with 10 bases left in between. This CDR3 region has 13 residues. CDR1 is MDHEN, CDR2 SYDVKM, per germline. CDR3 in amino acids: CASNRGGNTEAFF. In DNA, the CDR3 is TGTGCCAGCAATAGAGGGGGGAACACTGAAGCTTTCTTT.

The genes are TRBV4-2 and TRBJ2-2, with D tentatively TRBD2 (6 bases). The V end lost 0 bases, the J end lost 3 bases, and 11 bases lay between the germline ends. The CDR3 totals 16 residues. Germline CDR1 LGHNA, CDR2 YNFKEQ. This CDR3 is CASSQDATSYTGELFF. For the CDR3, the DNA is TGTGCCAGCAGCCAAGATGCGACTAGTTACACCGGGGAGCTGTTTTTT.